A single sample gave rise to the 8 T cell receptor beta chains below, sequenced in a study of cytomegalovirus exposure and HLA in healthy donors. The PCR used 60 Vbeta and 13 Jbeta primers. The assay was immunoSEQ multiplex PCR, and TCRdb's table has in-frame clones only and misses some. The sample records about 130,000 clones, around 78% being singletons. The sequencing sample was made of PBMCs. All receptors derive from a woman aged 50 to 60 in good health and CMV-seronegative.

The chain recombines TRBV18 with TRBJ1-1, with D possibly TRBD1 on 5 matching bases. CDR1 and CDR2 (germline): KGHSH, LQKENI. V dropped 3 bases and J dropped 3 bases, with 17 bases sitting between them. The CDR3 loop spans 16 amino acids. This CDR3 is CASSPQRVGEDTEAFF. The CDR3 coding sequence is TGTGCCAGCTCACCGCAACGCGTGGGGGAGGACACTGAAGCTTTCTTT.

The chain joins TRBV7-9 to TRBJ1-1; D ambiguous. The CDR3 is made up of 13 amino acids. Germline V gene lookup returns CDR1 SEHNR and CDR2 FQNEAQ (reference sequence). V lost 1 base and J 10 bases, leaving 13 bases between the germline ends. In nucleotides, the CDR3 is TGTGCCAGCAGCTTAGTTTCTCGGGTAGGAGCTTTCTTT. It codes for CASSLVSRVGAFF.

This clone was detected once. CDR3 DNA sequence: TGTGCCTCAGGACAGGATAGCAATCAGCCCCAGCATTTT. Its translation is CASGQDSNQPQHF. The chain couples TRBV30 to TRBJ1-5; 7 positions match TRBD1. CDR3 length: 13 amino acids. The J segment lost 0 bases and the V segment lost 7 bases, leaving 3 bases of the junction unmatched. Germline assignment: CDR1 GTSNPN and CDR2 SVGIG (reference sequence).

The chain carries TRBV19 and TRBJ1-1; 9 bases align to TRBD1. This CDR3 contains 13 residues. J gave up 8 bases and V 3 bases, and 4 bases lay outside the gene matches. Germline CDR1 is LNHDA and CDR2 is SQIVND (reference sequence). CDR3: CASSIPGQGEAFF. CDR3 sequence (DNA): TGTGCCAGTAGTATCCCTGGACAGGGGGAAGCTTTCTTT.

This clone was counted once. The J gene is TRBJ2-7, the V gene TRBV28, with D tentatively TRBD2 (7 bases). Germline CDR1 is MDHEN and CDR2 is SYDVKM. V lost 2 bases and J 2 bases, leaving 19 bases between the germline ends. The CDR3 is 17 residues long. The chain's CDR3 is CASSLAKGGALTYEQYF. As DNA, the CDR3 is TGTGCCAGCAGTTTAGCCAAGGGGGGGGCCCTGACCTACGAGCAGTACTTC.

This clone appeared once. The genes are TRBV28 and TRBJ2-2, with 7 bases lining up with TRBD1. Unmatched junction bases numbered 8, after V lost 8 bases and J lost 5 bases. The length of the CDR3 is 14 residues. Germline V gene lookup returns CDR1 MDHEN and CDR2 SYDVKM. The DNA of the CDR3 is TGTGCCAGCCGCCTGCCAGGGGGTACCGGGGAGCTGTTTTTT. This sequence encodes CASRLPGGTGELFF.

The V and J genes are TRBV6-5 and TRBJ2-3; tentatively, D is TRBD2 (6 bases). The V gene lost 6 bases and the J gene lost 0 bases, with 13 bases spanning the gap. This CDR3 is 15 amino acids long. CDR1 and CDR2 (germline): MNHEY, SVGAGI. The CDR3: CASSQLLASTDTQYF. The CDR3 DNA sequence: TGTGCCAGCAGCCAACTACTAGCAAGCACAGATACGCAGTATTTT.

The CDR3 DNA reads TGTGCCAGCAGCGGGGGAGCGGGGGGTTACAATGAGCAGTTCTTC. Its translation is CASSGGAGGYNEQFF. V is TRBV7-9 and J is TRBJ2-1; 9 nucleotides agree with TRBD2. This CDR3 region has 15 residues. V was pared by 5 bases and J by 4 bases, with 6 bases of the junction left unmatched. The V gene's germline CDR1 is SEHNR and CDR2 FQNEAQ (reference sequence).